This TCR beta chain is from a study of radiotherapy plus CTLA-4 blockade in lung cancer. Using immunoSEQ multiplex PCR, the repertoire was profiled, and TCRdb retains in-frame clones only, with some absent. The table has about 88,000 clones, less than 80% seen once. V was clipped by 3 bases and J by 0 bases, with 7 bases between them. From germline, CDR1 is SGHDT and CDR2 YYEEEE. The CDR3 loop spans 14 amino acids. The rearrangement links TRBV5-6 to TRBJ1-5; D gene unclear. This TCR derives from a human donor with non-small cell lung cancer that progressed on radiotherapy plus ipilimumab. Specimen: peripheral blood, collected from a patient treated with radiotherapy plus ipilimumab. In DNA, the CDR3 is TGTGCCAGCAGCTCAGGATATAGCAATCAGCCCCAGCATTTT. Protein: CASSSGYSNQPQHF.